A selection of T cell receptor beta chains follows, all from one sample in a study of blood T cell repertoires in COVID-19. Assay used: immunoSEQ multiplex PCR; TCRdb lists only in-frame clones, some missing. The sample yields 210,000 or so clones, about 90% seen once. The material sequenced was PBMCs or T cells enriched from blood (not recorded which). The receptors were gathered from a man aged 30 to 39 who had recovered from COVID-19. Each CDR3 is given with its conserved first and last residue. D genes are given only for firm matches.

CDR3 protein: CASSFGILGGSAYEQYF
V gene: TRBV7-2
D gene: TRBD2

CDR3 protein: CASSFGQGRYGYTF
V gene: TRBV6-5
D gene: TRBD1

CDR3 protein: CASSLGGQGIKLFF
V gene: TRBV7-2
D gene: TRBD1

CDR3 protein: CASSYDRDYYEQYF
V gene: TRBV5-1
D gene: TRBD2

CDR3 protein: CASSQDLDRPYNEQFF
V gene: TRBV3-1/TRBV3-2
D gene: NA

CDR3 protein: CASSQGSSKLTDTQYF
V gene: TRBV3-1/TRBV3-2
D gene: NA

CDR3 protein: CASTSGAYLTAQYF
V gene: TRBV11-2
D gene: TRBD2

CDR3 protein: CASSSRVGPYNEQFF
V gene: TRBV6-5
D gene: NA

CDR3 protein: CASSLRGGVSPYEQYF
V gene: TRBV7-9
D gene: NA

CDR3 protein: CAWPRGGDGYTF
V gene: TRBV30
D gene: NA

CDR3 protein: CASSRLDYEQYF
V gene: TRBV3-1/TRBV3-2
D gene: NA

CDR3 protein: CASSLGAGGGTEAFF
V gene: TRBV5-1
D gene: TRBD1

CDR3 protein: CASSTWDRTRADANYGYTF
V gene: TRBV7-9
D gene: TRBD1

CDR3 protein: CASSQDRVSSGNTIYF
V gene: TRBV18
D gene: TRBD1

CDR3 protein: CASSLGTGTSGRETQYF
V gene: TRBV5-1
D gene: TRBD2

CDR3 protein: CATSDSDLTGVSNQPQHF
V gene: TRBV24-1
D gene: NA

CDR3 protein: CAWRNRDRVGELFF
V gene: TRBV30
D gene: TRBD1

CDR3 protein: CASSQTIQPGNSPLHF
V gene: TRBV4-1
D gene: NA

CDR3 protein: CASSDYTGTSRADEQFF
V gene: TRBV6-4
D gene: TRBD2

CDR3 protein: CASSWGRGGGPRDEQFF
V gene: TRBV5-1
D gene: NA

CDR3 protein: CASSQDLDYGEKLFF
V gene: TRBV14
D gene: NA

CDR3 protein: CASSSSGSAGGYTF
V gene: TRBV5-1
D gene: NA

CDR3 protein: CAWSVEQVIYGYTF
V gene: TRBV30
D gene: NA

CDR3 protein: CASQAGTINYGYTF
V gene: TRBV19
D gene: NA

CDR3 protein: CASSISLGYTF
V gene: TRBV19
D gene: NA

CDR3 protein: CASSPIPGAAGGYNEQFF
V gene: TRBV7-3
D gene: TRBD2

CDR3 protein: CAIGAGGSTDTQYF
V gene: TRBV10-3
D gene: TRBD2

CDR3 protein: CASSPQGAQPQHF
V gene: TRBV18
D gene: TRBD1

CDR3 protein: CASSLSKETQYF
V gene: TRBV12-3/TRBV12-4
D gene: NA

CDR3 protein: CARSPVPYEQYF
V gene: TRBV5-3
D gene: NA

CDR3 protein: CASSVGLAGGFQETQYF
V gene: TRBV9
D gene: TRBD2

CDR3 protein: CAWIPGQTNTEAFF
V gene: TRBV30
D gene: NA

CDR3 protein: CATHPTAGSATEAFF
V gene: TRBV19
D gene: NA

CDR3 protein: CASSFMGAAGNTIYF
V gene: TRBV5-1
D gene: NA

CDR3 protein: CASNEIGDSINSPLHF
V gene: TRBV28
D gene: NA

CDR3 protein: CASSPLGGNIQYF
V gene: TRBV5-4
D gene: NA

CDR3 protein: CASTIYLGSYEQYF
V gene: TRBV6-5
D gene: NA

CDR3 protein: CASSFRGITEAFF
V gene: TRBV7-8
D gene: NA

CDR3 protein: CASSSQGGNTIYF
V gene: TRBV7-2
D gene: NA

CDR3 protein: CAWSVSGGGSPLHF
V gene: TRBV30
D gene: NA

CDR3 protein: CASSLKTAASSYEQYF
V gene: TRBV4-1
D gene: NA

CDR3 protein: CAWKKYRGRETQYF
V gene: TRBV30
D gene: TRBD1

CDR3 protein: CASSWPGSGYGYTF
V gene: TRBV5-1
D gene: NA

CDR3 protein: CASSKGGEWPRSNEQFF
V gene: TRBV19
D gene: NA

CDR3 protein: CASSLGLAGGRAYNEQFF
V gene: TRBV19
D gene: TRBD2

CDR3 protein: CASSPSPSDTQYF
V gene: TRBV7-2
D gene: NA

CDR3 protein: CASSLALNTEAFF
V gene: TRBV11-3
D gene: NA

CDR3 protein: CATSDFGRQGERGHNEQFF
V gene: TRBV24-1
D gene: TRBD1

CDR3 protein: CASSYSSGTTTREQYF
V gene: TRBV6-5
D gene: TRBD2

CDR3 protein: CASSFKFPYRAGRLYGYTF
V gene: TRBV11-2
D gene: NA

CDR3 protein: CASRLAGGFTGELFF
V gene: TRBV7-3
D gene: TRBD2

CDR3 protein: CASSRIADEAFF
V gene: TRBV7-9
D gene: NA

CDR3 protein: CASSFTGTYEQYF
V gene: TRBV5-5
D gene: NA

CDR3 protein: CASSVLERAGELFF
V gene: TRBV19
D gene: NA

CDR3 protein: CASSYLPGIGGNTIYF
V gene: TRBV6-5
D gene: NA

CDR3 protein: CASSENLSLEKLFF
V gene: TRBV6-1
D gene: NA

CDR3 protein: CASSPPGQSLNQPQHF
V gene: TRBV18
D gene: NA

CDR3 protein: CASGQGPGYTF
V gene: TRBV12-3/TRBV12-4
D gene: TRBD1

CDR3 protein: CASGRTGDNIQYF
V gene: TRBV5-4
D gene: TRBD1

CDR3 protein: CASTGQINEKLFF
V gene: TRBV12-3/TRBV12-4
D gene: TRBD1